The entry below gives a single T cell receptor beta chain sequence along with its context. The source of the sample is a study of blood T cell repertoires in COVID-19. V dropped 9 bases and J dropped 7; count of bases not matched to a gene: 9. Germline CDR1 and CDR2: MNHEY and SVGAGI. The CDR3 is 15 residues long. TCRdb's copy holds only in-frame clones and misses some; the assay was immunoSEQ multiplex PCR. The sample consists of over 200,000 clones, around 89% of them appearing once. Participants came from roughly 23 US areas, aged roughly 18 to 100 years. The sequenced sample consisted of PBMCs or T cells enriched from blood (not recorded which). The clonotype originates from a man aged 35-49 years who had recovered from COVID-19. The rearrangement joins TRBV6-5 to TRBJ1-6, with 10 bases identical to TRBD1. The CDR3 region has the DNA TGTGCCAGTCGTTCAGACAGGGGGCAAAATTCACCCCTCCACTTT. It specifies CASRSDRGQNSPLHF.